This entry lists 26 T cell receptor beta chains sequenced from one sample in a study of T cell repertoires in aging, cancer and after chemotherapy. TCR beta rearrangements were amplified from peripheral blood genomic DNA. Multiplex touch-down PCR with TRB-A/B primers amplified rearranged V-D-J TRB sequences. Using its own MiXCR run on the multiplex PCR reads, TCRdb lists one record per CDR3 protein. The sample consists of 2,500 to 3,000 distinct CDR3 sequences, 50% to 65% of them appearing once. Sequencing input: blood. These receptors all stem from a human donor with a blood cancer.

The CDR3: CASSMSTGNYGYTF. The CDR3 bases are TGTGCCAGCAGTATGTCGACAGGAAACTATGGCTACACCTTC. The gene calls are TRBV6-5 and TRBJ1-2, with a weak D call TRBD1 (6 bases). The germline V gene encodes CDR1 MNHEY and CDR2 SVGAGI. V was pared by 5 bases and J by 2 bases, with 12 bases between. CDR3 length equals 14 residues.

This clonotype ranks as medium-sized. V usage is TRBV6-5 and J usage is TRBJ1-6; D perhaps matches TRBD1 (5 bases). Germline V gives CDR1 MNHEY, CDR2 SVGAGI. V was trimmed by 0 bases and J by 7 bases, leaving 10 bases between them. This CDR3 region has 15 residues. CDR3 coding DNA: TGTGCCAGCAGTTACTCGGCAGGGCGGAATTCACCCCTCCACTTT. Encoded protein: CASSYSAGRNSPLHF.

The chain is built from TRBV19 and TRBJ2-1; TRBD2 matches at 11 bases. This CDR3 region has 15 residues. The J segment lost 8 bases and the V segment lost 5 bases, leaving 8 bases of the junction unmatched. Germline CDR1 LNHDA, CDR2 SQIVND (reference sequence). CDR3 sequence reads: CASSLAGGPWDEQFF. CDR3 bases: TGTGCCAGTAGTTTAGCGGGAGGGCCTTGGGATGAGCAGTTCTTC.

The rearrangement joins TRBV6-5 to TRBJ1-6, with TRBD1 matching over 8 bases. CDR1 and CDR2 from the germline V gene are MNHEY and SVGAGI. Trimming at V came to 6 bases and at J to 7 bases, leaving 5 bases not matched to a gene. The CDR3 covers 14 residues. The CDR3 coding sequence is TGTGCCAGCAGATTGGACAGGGTAAATTCACCCCTCCACTTT. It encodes CASRLDRVNSPLHF.

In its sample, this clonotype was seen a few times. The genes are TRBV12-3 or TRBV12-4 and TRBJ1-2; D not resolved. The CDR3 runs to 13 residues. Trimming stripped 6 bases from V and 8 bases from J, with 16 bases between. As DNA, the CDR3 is TGTGCCAGCAGCTTTAGCGGGGTAGAGGGCTACACCTTC. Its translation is CASSFSGVEGYTF.

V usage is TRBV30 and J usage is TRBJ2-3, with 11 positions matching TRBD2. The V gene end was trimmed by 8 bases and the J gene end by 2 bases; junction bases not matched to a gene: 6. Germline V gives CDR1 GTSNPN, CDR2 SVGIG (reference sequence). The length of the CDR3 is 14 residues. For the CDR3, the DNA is TGTGCCAGTAGTAGCGGGGGGGACACAGATACGCAGTATTTT. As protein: CASSSGGDTDTQYF.

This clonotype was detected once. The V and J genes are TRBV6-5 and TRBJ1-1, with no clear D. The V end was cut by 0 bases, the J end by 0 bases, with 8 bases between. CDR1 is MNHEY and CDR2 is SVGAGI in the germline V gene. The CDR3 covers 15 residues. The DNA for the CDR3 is TGTGCCAGCAGTTACTCGAACACCTTGAACACTGAAGCTTTCTTT. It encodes CASSYSNTLNTEAFF.

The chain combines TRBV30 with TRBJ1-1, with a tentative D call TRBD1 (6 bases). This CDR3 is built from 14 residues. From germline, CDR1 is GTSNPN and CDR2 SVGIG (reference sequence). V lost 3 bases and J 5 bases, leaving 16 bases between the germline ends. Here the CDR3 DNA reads TGTGCCTGGAGCAAACTCGCAGGGGCAACTGAAGCTTTCTTT. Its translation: CAWSKLAGATEAFF.

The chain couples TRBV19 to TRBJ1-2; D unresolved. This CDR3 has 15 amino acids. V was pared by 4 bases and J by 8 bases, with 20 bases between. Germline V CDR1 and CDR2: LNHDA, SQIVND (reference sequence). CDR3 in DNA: TGTGCCAGTAGTAATGGCCCCGGACGATTGGGCGGCTACACCTTC. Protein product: CASSNGPGRLGGYTF.

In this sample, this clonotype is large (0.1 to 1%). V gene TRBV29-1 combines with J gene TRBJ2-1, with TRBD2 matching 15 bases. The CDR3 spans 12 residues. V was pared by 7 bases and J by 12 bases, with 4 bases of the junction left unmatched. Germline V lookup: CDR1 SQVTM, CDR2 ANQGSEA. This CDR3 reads CSAGLAGGRQFF. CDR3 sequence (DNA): TGCAGCGCCGGACTAGCGGGGGGGCGGCAGTTCTTC.

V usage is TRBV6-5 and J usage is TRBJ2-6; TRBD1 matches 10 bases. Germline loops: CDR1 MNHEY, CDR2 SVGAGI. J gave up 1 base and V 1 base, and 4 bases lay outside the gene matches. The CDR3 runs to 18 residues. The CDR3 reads CASSYLGQGTSGANVLTF. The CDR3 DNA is TGTGCCAGCAGTTACTTGGGACAGGGGACTTCTGGGGCCAACGTCCTGACTTTC.

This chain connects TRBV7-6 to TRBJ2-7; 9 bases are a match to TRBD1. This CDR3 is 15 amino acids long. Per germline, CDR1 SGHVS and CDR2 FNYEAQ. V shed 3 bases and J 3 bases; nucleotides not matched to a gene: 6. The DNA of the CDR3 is TGTGCCAGCAGCTTGGTAGGGACAGGGAGCTACGAGCAGTACTTC. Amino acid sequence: CASSLVGTGSYEQYF.

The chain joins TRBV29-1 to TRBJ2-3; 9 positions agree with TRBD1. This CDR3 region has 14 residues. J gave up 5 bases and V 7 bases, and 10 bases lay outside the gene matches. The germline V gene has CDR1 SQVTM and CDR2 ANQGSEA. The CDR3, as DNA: TGCAGCGGGGGACAGGGTGAGGTATTAGATACGCAGTATTTT. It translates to CSGGQGEVLDTQYF.

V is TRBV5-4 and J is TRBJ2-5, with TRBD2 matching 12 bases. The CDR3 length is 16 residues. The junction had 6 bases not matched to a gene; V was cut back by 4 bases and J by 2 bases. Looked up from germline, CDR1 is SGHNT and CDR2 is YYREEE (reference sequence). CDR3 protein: CASSPRLAGGQETQYF. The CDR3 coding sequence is TGTGCCAGCAGCCCCCGGCTAGCGGGAGGGCAAGAGACCCAGTACTTC.

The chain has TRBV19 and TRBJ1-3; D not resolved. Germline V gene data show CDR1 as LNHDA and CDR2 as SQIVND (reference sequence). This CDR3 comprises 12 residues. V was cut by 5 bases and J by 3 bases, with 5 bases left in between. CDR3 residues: CASSSVGNTIYF. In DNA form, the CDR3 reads TGTGCCAGTAGTTCGGTTGGAAACACCATATATTTT.

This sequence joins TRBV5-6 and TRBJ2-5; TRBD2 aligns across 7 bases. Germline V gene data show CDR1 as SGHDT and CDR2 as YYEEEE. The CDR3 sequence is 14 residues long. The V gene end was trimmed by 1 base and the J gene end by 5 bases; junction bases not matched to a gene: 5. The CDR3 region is CASSLPGLVETQYF. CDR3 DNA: TGTGCCAGCAGCTTGCCTGGACTAGTGGAGACCCAGTACTTC. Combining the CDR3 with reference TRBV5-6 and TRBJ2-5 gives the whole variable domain DAGVTQSPTHLIKTRGQQVTLRCSPKSGHDTVSWYQQALGQGPQFIFQYYEEEERQRGNFPDRFSGHQFPNYSSELNVNALLLGDSALYLCASSLPGLVETQYFGPGTRLLVL.

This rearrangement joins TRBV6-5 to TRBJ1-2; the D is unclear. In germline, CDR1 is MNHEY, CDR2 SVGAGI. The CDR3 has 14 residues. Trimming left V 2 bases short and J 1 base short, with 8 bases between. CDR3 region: CASSYSVLNYGYTF. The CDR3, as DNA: TGTGCCAGCAGTTACAGCGTTCTTAACTATGGCTACACCTTC.

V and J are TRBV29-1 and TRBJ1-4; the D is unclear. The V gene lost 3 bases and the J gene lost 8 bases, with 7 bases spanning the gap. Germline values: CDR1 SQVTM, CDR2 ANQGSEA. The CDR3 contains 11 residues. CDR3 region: CSVEEREKLFF. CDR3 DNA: TGCAGCGTTGAGGAACGAGAAAAACTGTTTTTT.

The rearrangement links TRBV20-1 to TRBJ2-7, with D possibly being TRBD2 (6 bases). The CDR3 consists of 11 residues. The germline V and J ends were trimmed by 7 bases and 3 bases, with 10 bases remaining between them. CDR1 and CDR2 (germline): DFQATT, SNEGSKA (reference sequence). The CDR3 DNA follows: TGCAGTGTAGCTAGCGTCTACGAGCAGTACTTC. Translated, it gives CSVASVYEQYF.

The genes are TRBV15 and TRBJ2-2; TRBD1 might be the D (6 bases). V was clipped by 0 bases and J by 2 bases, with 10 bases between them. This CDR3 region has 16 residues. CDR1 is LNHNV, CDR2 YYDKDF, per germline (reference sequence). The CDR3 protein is CATSRDNRANTGELFF. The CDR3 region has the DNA TGTGCCACCAGCAGAGATAACAGGGCAAACACCGGGGAGCTGTTTTTT.

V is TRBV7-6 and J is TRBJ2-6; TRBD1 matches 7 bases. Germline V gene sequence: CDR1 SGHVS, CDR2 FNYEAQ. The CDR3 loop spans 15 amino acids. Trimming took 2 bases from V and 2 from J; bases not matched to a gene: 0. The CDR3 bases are TGTGCCAGCAGCTTAACAGGGGCTGGGGCCAACGTCCTGACTTTC. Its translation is CASSLTGAGANVLTF.

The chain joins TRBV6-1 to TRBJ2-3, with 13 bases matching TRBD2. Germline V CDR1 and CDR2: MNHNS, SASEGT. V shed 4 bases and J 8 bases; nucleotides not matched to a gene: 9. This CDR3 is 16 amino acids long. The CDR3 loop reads CASSGTSGSGGGTQYF. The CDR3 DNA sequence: TGTGCCAGCAGTGGGACTAGCGGGAGCGGGGGGGGTACGCAGTATTTT.

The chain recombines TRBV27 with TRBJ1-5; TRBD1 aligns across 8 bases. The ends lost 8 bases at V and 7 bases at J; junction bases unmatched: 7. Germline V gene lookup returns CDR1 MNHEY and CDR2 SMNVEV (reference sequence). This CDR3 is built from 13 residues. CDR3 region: CASGMDRDQPQHF. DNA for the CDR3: TGTGCCAGCGGGATGGACAGGGACCAGCCCCAGCATTTT.

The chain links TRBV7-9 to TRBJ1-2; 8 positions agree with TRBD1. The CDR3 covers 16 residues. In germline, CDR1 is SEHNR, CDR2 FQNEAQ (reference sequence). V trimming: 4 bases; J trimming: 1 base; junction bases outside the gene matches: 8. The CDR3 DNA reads TGTGCCAGCAGCTCCACCTCAGGGGGCAGTAACTATGGCTACACCTTC. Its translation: CASSSTSGGSNYGYTF.

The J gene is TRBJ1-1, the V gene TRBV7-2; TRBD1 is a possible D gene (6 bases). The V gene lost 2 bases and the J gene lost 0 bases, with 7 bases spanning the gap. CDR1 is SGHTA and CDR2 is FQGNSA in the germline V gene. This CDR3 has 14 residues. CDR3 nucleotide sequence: TGTGCCAGCAGCTTACAGGGGATGAACACTGAAGCTTTCTTT. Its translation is CASSLQGMNTEAFF.

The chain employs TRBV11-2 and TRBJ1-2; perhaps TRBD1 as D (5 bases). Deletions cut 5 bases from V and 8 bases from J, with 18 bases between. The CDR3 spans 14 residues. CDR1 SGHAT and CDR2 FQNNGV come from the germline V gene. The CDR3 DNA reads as TGTGCCAGCAGCCCCTCTGCAGGGAGTGGCGGCTACACCTTC. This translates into CASSPSAGSGGYTF.